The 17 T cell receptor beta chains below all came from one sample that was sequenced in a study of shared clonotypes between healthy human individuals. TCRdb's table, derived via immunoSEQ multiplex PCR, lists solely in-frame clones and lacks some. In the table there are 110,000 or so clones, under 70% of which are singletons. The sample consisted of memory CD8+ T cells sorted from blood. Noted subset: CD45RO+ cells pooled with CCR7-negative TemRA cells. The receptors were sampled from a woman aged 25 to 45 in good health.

In nucleotides, the CDR3 is TGTGCCAGCAGCCCCTCCAGCAGTAACACTGAAGCTTTCTTT. Its translation is CASSPSSSNTEAFF. The chain combines TRBV7-6 with TRBJ1-1; D remains ambiguous. The CDR3 covers 14 residues. Germline V gene sequence: CDR1 SGHVS, CDR2 FNYEAQ. Trimming removed 5 bases from V and 2 bases from J, with 12 bases in between.

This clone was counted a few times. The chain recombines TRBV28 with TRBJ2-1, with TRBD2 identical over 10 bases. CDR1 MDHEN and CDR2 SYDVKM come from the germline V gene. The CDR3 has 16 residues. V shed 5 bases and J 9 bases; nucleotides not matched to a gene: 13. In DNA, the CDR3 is TGTGCCAGCAGTATCGCTCTAGCGGGAGAGTTTCTTGAGCAGTTCTTC. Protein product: CASSIALAGEFLEQFF. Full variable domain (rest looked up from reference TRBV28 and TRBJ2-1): DVKVTQSSRYLVKRTGEKVFLECVQDMDHENMFWYRQDPGLGLRLIYFSYDVKMKEKGDIPEGYSVSREKKERFSLILESASTNQTSMYLCASSIALAGEFLEQFFGPGTRLTVL.

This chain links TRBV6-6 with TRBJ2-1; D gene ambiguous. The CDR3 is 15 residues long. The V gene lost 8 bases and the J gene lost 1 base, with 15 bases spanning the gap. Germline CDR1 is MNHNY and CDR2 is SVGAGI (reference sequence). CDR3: CASHKGIESYNEQFF. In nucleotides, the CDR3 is TGTGCCAGCCACAAGGGAATAGAGTCCTACAATGAGCAGTTCTTC.

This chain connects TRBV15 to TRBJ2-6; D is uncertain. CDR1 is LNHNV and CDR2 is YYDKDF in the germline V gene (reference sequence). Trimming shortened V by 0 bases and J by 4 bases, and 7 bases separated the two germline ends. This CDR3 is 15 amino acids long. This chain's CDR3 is CATSRDSTGANVLTF. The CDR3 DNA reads TGTGCCACCAGCAGAGATAGTACCGGGGCCAACGTCCTGACTTTC. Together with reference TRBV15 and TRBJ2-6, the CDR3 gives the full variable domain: DAMVIQNPRYQVTQFGKPVTLSCSQTLNHNVMYWYQQKSSQAPKLLFHYYDKDFNNEADTPDNFQSRRPNTSFCFLDIRSPGLGDTAMYLCATSRDSTGANVLTFGAGSRLTVL.

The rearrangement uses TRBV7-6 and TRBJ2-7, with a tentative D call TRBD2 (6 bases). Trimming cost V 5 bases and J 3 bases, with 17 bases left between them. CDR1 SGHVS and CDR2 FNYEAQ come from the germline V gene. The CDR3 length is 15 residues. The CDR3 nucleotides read TGTGCCAGCAGCGCGCGGGGTTCCCAGATCTACGAGCAGTACTTC. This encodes CASSARGSQIYEQYF.

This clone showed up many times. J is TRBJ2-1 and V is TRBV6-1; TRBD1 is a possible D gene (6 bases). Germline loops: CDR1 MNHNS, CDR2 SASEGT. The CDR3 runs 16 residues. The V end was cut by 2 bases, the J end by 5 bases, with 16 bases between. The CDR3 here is CASSEMTGTGNNEQFF. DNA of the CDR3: TGTGCCAGCAGTGAAATGACAGGAACCGGCAACAATGAGCAGTTCTTC.

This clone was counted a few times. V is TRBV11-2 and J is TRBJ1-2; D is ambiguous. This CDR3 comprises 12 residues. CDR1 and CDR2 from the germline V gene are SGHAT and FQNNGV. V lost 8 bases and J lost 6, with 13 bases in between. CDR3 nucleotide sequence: TGTGCCAGCTCCATCGGCTTGGATGGCTACACCTTC. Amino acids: CASSIGLDGYTF.

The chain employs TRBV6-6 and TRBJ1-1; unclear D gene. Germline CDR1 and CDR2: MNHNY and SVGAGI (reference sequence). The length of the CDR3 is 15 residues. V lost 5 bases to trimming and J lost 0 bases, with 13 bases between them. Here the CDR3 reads CASSPLPGMNTEAFF. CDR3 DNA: TGTGCCAGCAGTCCCCTCCCGGGCATGAACACTGAAGCTTTCTTT.

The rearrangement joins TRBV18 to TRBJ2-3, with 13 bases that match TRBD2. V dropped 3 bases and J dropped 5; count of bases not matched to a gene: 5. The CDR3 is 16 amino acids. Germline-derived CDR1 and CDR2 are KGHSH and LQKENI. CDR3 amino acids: CASSPGLAGLGDTQYF. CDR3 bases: TGTGCCAGCTCACCGGGACTAGCGGGATTGGGAGATACGCAGTATTTT.

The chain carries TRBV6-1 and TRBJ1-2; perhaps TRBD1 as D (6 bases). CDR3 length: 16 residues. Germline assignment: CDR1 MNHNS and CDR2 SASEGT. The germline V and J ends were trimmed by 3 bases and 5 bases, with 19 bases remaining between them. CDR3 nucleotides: TGTGCCAGCAGTGAGGCGGCAGGACAGCCCGTTTATGGCTACACCTTC. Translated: CASSEAAGQPVYGYTF.

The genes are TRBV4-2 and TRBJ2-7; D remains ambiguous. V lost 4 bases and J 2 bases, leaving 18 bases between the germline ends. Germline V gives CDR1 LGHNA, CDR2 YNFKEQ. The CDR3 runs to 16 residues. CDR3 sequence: CASSPFQFYPPYEQYF. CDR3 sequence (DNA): TGTGCCAGCAGCCCGTTTCAGTTCTACCCGCCCTACGAGCAGTACTTC.

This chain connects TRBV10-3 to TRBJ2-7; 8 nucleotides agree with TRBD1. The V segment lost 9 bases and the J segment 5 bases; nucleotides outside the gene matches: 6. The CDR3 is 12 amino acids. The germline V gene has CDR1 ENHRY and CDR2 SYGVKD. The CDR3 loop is CAIGTGSNEQYF. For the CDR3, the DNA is TGTGCCATAGGGACAGGAAGCAACGAGCAGTACTTC.

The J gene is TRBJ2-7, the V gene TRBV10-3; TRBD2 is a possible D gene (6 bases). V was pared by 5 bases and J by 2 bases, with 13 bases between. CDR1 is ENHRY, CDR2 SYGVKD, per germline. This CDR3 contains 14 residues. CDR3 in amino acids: CAISSRDSPYEQYF. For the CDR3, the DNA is TGTGCCATCAGTTCCCGGGACTCACCCTACGAGCAGTACTTC.

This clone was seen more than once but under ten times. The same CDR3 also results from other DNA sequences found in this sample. Here the CDR3 DNA reads TGTGCCAGCAGCGTAGGCGGGAGTGGGGAGACCCAGTACTTC. This translates into CASSVGGSGETQYF. The chain employs TRBV9 and TRBJ2-5; TRBD2 matches 7 bases. With V trimmed by 0 bases and J by 5 bases, 4 bases remained unmatched. Germline CDR1 and CDR2: SGDLS and YYNGEE. This CDR3 is 14 amino acids long.

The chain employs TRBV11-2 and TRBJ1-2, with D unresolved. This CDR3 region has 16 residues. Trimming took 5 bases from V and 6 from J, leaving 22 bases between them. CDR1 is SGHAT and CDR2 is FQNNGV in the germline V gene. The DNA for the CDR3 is TGTGCCAGCAGCCCTTCAATTTTCTCCGAGACGCATGGCTACACCTTC. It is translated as CASSPSIFSETHGYTF.

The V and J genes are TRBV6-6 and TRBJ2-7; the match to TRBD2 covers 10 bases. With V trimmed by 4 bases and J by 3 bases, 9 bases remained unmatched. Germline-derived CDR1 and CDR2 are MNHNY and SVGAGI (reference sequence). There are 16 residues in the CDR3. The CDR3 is CASSSRLAGRGYEQYF. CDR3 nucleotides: TGTGCCAGCAGTTCCCGACTAGCGGGCCGGGGCTACGAGCAGTACTTC.

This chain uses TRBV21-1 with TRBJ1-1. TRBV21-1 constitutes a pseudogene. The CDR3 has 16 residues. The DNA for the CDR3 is TGTGCCAGCAGAGAGTTGTGCTACACAATTCGCACTGAAGCTTTCTTT. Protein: CASRELCYTIRTEAFF.